The following is a T cell receptor beta chain sequence with its context. Its specificity is unknown. 60 Vbeta and 13 Jbeta primers were used in PCR. Libraries were prepared by immunoSEQ multiplex PCR; TCRdb keeps only in-frame clonotypes and omits some of them. The top ten hold approximately 15% of the sample, which has fewer than 70,000 clones, roughly 65% seen once. The V end was cut by 0 bases, the J end by 9 bases, with 15 bases between. The CDR3 is 16 amino acids. Germline V gives CDR1 LGHNA, CDR2 YSLEER. This sample stems from a study of cytomegalovirus exposure and HLA in healthy donors. The wider study: In terms of ancestry, the Caucasian-associated cluster contained 80% to 90% of the roughly 360 genotyped donors. Study-wide results and caveats: Later work showed greater clonal expansion in HLA-associated TCR beta chains than in equally common others. Exclusion applied to some V segments, including TRBV6-2 and TRBV6-3, as they were indistinguishable.

Sequenced input: PBMCs. The V and J genes are TRBV4-3 and TRBJ1-6; D might be TRBD1 (5 bases). The TCR originated in a male donor in good health and CMV-seropositive. This CDR3 is CASSQDFQGGVSPLHF. CDR3 bases: TGCGCCAGCAGCCAAGATTTTCAGGGAGGAGTTTCACCCCTCCACTTT.